Listed here are 21 T cell receptor beta chains from one sample, sequenced in a study of cytomegalovirus exposure and HLA in healthy donors. The PCR had 60 Vbeta and 13 Jbeta primers. Assay: immunoSEQ multiplex PCR; the TCRdb copy retains only in-frame clones and omits some. Here the sample spans about 98,000 clones, around 80% being singletons. Sequenced input: PBMCs. The receptors originated from a man in his forties or fifties in good health and CMV-seronegative.

With regard to this clone: Other DNA sequences in the sample encode the same CDR3. The CDR3 DNA follows: TGTGCCAGCGCTGGACAGGGAAATTCACCCCTCCACTTT. Translating gives CASAGQGNSPLHF. The chain recombines TRBV14 with TRBJ1-6, with 8 positions matching TRBD1. V was clipped by 8 bases and J by 7 bases; unmatched bases: 4. There are 13 residues in the CDR3. Germline CDR1 is SGHDN and CDR2 is FVKESK.

The chain employs TRBV11-3 and TRBJ2-5; perhaps TRBD1 as D (6 bases). The CDR3 is 15 amino acids. CDR1 is SGHNT and CDR2 is YENEEA in the germline V gene. V was clipped by 3 bases and J by 2 bases, with 13 bases between them. CDR3 region: CASSFASRGQETQYF. Written as DNA, the CDR3 is TGTGCCAGCAGCTTCGCCTCAAGGGGGCAAGAGACCCAGTACTTC.

The J gene is TRBJ2-7, the V gene TRBV11-2; TRBD2 agrees at 9 bases. V was pared by 4 bases and J by 4 bases, with 11 bases of the junction left unmatched. In germline, CDR1 is SGHAT, CDR2 FQNNGV. This CDR3 is built from 16 residues. CDR3 protein: CASSSLSGGAKYEQYF. The DNA of the CDR3 is TGTGCCAGCAGCTCCCTTAGCGGGGGAGCTAAATACGAGCAGTACTTC.

The rearrangement joins TRBV5-5 to TRBJ1-6, with D possibly being TRBD1 (5 bases). V lost 3 bases and J lost 0, with 13 bases in between. Germline CDR1 SGHKS, CDR2 YYEKEE (reference sequence). The CDR3 is 17 amino acids. The CDR3 DNA is TGTGCCAGCAGCTCACACAGGATGAGCTCCTATAATTCACCCCTCCACTTT. It specifies CASSSHRMSSYNSPLHF.

The V call is TRBV9, the J call TRBJ1-6, with a possible D match to TRBD1 (5 bases). CDR1 and CDR2 (germline): SGDLS, YYNGEE. The CDR3 is 15 amino acids. Trimming removed 0 bases from V and 6 bases from J, with 10 bases in between. This CDR3 is CASSVGQGSNSPLHF. The DNA for the CDR3 is TGTGCCAGCAGCGTAGGTCAGGGAAGTAATTCACCCCTCCACTTT.

This clone was counted a few times. The chain recombines TRBV7-2 with TRBJ1-2; 10 bases match TRBD1. The CDR3 contains 14 residues. Unmatched junction bases numbered 5, after V lost 5 bases and J lost 5 bases. Germline V gene sequence: CDR1 SGHTA, CDR2 FQGNSA. CDR3 DNA: TGTGCCAGCAGCACCGGGACAGGGGTATATGGCTACACCTTC. It is translated as CASSTGTGVYGYTF.

This chain links TRBV13 with TRBJ2-1; 8 bases are shared with TRBD2. CDR1 PRHDT and CDR2 FYEKMQ come from the germline V gene (reference sequence). V dropped 0 bases and J dropped 8; count of bases not matched to a gene: 3. This CDR3 has 14 residues. CDR3 sequence (DNA): TGTGCCAGCAGCTTAGGCCGGGAGGGCTATGAGCAGTTCTTC. It specifies CASSLGREGYEQFF.

This clone came up a few times. J is TRBJ1-1 and V is TRBV2, with 9 bases fitting TRBD1. Trimming took 5 bases from V and 3 from J; bases not matched to a gene: 10. Looked up from germline, CDR1 is SNHLY and CDR2 is FYNNEI. CDR3 length: 16 residues. For the CDR3, the DNA is TGTGCCAGCAGTCTTGCCAGACAGGGGGTTCACACTGAAGCTTTCTTT. It is translated as CASSLARQGVHTEAFF.

The chain couples TRBV9 to TRBJ2-5; 12 bases match TRBD2. Per the germline V gene, CDR1 is SGDLS and CDR2 is YYNGEE. J was trimmed by 5 bases and V by 0 bases; bases with no gene match: 8. This CDR3 has 17 amino acids. The CDR3 protein is CASSVDPSGGALETQYF. For the CDR3, the DNA is TGTGCCAGCAGCGTAGATCCTAGCGGGGGGGCTCTGGAGACCCAGTACTTC.

The chain combines TRBV5-6 with TRBJ1-2; the match to TRBD1 covers 7 bases. The V segment lost 2 bases and the J segment 3 bases; nucleotides outside the gene matches: 1. The CDR3 runs 13 residues. From germline, CDR1 is SGHDT and CDR2 YYEEEE. CDR3 sequence: CASSFGTDYGYTF. As DNA, the CDR3 is TGTGCCAGCAGCTTCGGGACAGACTATGGCTACACCTTC.

The chain joins TRBV5-4 to TRBJ2-7, with D possibly matching TRBD2 (5 bases). The CDR3 spans 13 residues. Germline V lookup: CDR1 SGHNT, CDR2 YYREEE (reference sequence). The V end was cut by 4 bases, the J end by 9 bases, with 17 bases between. The CDR3 DNA follows: TGTGCCAGCAGCCCCGAGGGTTTACGGTCGCAGTACTTC. Protein: CASSPEGLRSQYF.

Here the CDR3 reads CASTNSYEQYF. Here the CDR3 DNA reads TGTGCCAGTACCAACAGCTACGAGCAGTACTTC. The chain recombines TRBV19 with TRBJ2-7; no firm D call. V was shortened by 7 bases and J by 3 bases, with 7 bases between the two germline ends. Per the germline V gene, CDR1 is LNHDA and CDR2 is SQIVND (reference sequence). The length of the CDR3 is 11 residues.

The V call is TRBV21-1, the J call TRBJ2-5; TRBD2 is the table's D call and was not checked against the DNA. TRBV21-1 has pseudogene status. The CDR3 length is 15 residues. The CDR3 protein is CASTSAGRNQETQYF. CDR3 in DNA: TGTGCCAGCACGTCGGCGGGTAGGAATCAAGAGACCCAGTACTTC.

In its sample, this clone was seen a few times. The CDR3 sequence is CASSPQWGEQYF. The CDR3 coding sequence is TGTGCCAGCAGCCCCCAATGGGGCGAGCAGTACTTC. V usage is TRBV11-1 and J usage is TRBJ2-5; D is uncertain. The end of the DNA fits TRBJ2-7 better, so the J call may be wrong. The CDR3 extends over 12 amino acids. Germline lookup yields CDR1 SGHAT and CDR2 FQDESV (reference sequence).

This sequence joins TRBV7-2 and TRBJ1-6; a weak D match, TRBD1 (5 bases). The V end was cut by 5 bases, the J end by 0 bases, with 8 bases between. Looked up from germline, CDR1 is SGHTA and CDR2 is FQGNSA. This CDR3 contains 15 residues. The CDR3 here is CASSTDSSYNSPLHF. As DNA, the CDR3 is TGTGCCAGCAGCACCGACAGCTCCTATAATTCACCCCTCCACTTT.

The chain joins TRBV6-5 to TRBJ1-1; 8 bases line up with TRBD1. Germline values: CDR1 MNHEY, CDR2 SVGAGI. Germline trimming cut 2 bases from V and 4 bases from J; bases unmatched to any gene: 3. CDR3 length: 14 amino acids. CDR3: CASSYETGGTEAFF. The CDR3 nucleotides are TGTGCCAGCAGTTACGAAACAGGGGGCACTGAAGCTTTCTTT.

CDR3 region: CASGLETGTNGYTF. The CDR3 DNA follows: TGTGCTAGTGGTTTGGAGACAGGGACGAATGGCTACACCTTC. The chain recombines TRBV12-5 with TRBJ1-2, with 7 bases fitting TRBD1. Unmatched junction bases numbered 5, after V lost 1 base and J lost 6 bases. The germline V gene encodes CDR1 LGHNT and CDR2 FRNRAP. This CDR3 spans 14 amino acids.

The chain uses TRBV10-3 and TRBJ2-1; TRBD2 aligns across 9 bases. The ends lost 5 bases at V and 3 bases at J; junction bases unmatched: 8. The germline CDR1 and CDR2 sequences are ENHRY and SYGVKD. The CDR3 runs 16 residues. The CDR3 DNA sequence: TGTGCCATCAGTCACCCTAGCGGGGCCAACTACAATGAGCAGTTCTTC. This codes for CAISHPSGANYNEQFF.

The V and J genes are TRBV18 and TRBJ2-1; TRBD1 matches at 9 bases. Trimming cost V 1 base and J 7 bases; bases outside gene matches: 11. CDR3 length equals 17 residues. Germline V lookup: CDR1 KGHSH, CDR2 LQKENI. CDR3 amino acids: CASSPRRPGQGINEQFF. CDR3 DNA: TGTGCCAGCTCACCACGTAGACCGGGACAGGGAATTAATGAGCAGTTCTTC.

This chain links TRBV11-2 with TRBJ2-5; no reliable D call. The J call may be incorrect, as the DNA end agrees better with TRBJ2-7. Germline assignment: CDR1 SGHAT and CDR2 FQNNGV. This CDR3 is built from 13 residues. The CDR3 loop reads CASSPKIAYEQYF. CDR3 coding DNA: TGTGCCAGCAGCCCAAAAATTGCATACGAGCAGTACTTC.

This clone appeared a single time. This chain joins TRBV18 and TRBJ1-1; D ambiguous. The V gene's germline CDR1 is KGHSH and CDR2 LQKENI. The germline V and J ends were trimmed by 4 bases and 1 base, with 19 bases remaining between them. This CDR3 comprises 17 residues. CDR3 in DNA: TGTGCCAGCTCACTGTCGGAACTAGATAGGGAGAACACTGAAGCTTTCTTT. This encodes CASSLSELDRENTEAFF.